The clone carrying this T cell receptor (beta chain) was seen ten or more times. The data were obtained in a study of metastatic and nonmetastatic thyroid tumors. Thyroid surgery took place with no prior treatment in any patient. Germline assignment: CDR1 MDHEN and CDR2 SYDVKM. CDR3 length: 17 residues. With 4 bases clipped from V and 5 bases from J, the junction kept 12 bases outside the gene matches. TCRdb reassembled clones from the PCR reads with MiXCR. The table shows around 20,000 clones, with 11% occurring only once. The rearrangement uses TRBV28 and TRBJ2-5, with 11 bases aligning to TRBD2. This TCR derives from a female donor with papillary thyroid cancer or a benign thyroid nodule (not recorded which). Some clones in this sample may be carry-over from other donors' samples. The sequenced sample was blood. CDR3 region: CASSYQLAGAPRETQYF. The DNA for the CDR3 is TGTGCCAGCAGTTACCAACTAGCGGGAGCCCCCCGGGAGACCCAGTACTTC.